This TCR beta chain was recovered during a study of blood T cell repertoires in COVID-19. This clone appeared once. Sequenced by immunoSEQ multiplex PCR; TCRdb stores in-frame clones only, minus some. Of some 150,000 clones in the sample, about 83% were seen once. This clonotype was obtained from a human donor in a cohort sampled during active COVID-19. Specimen: peripheral blood.

The CDR3 nucleotides read TGTGCCAGCAGTTACTCCCGGGACAGGAGATCTTACGAGCAGTACTTC. Translation gives CASSYSRDRRSYEQYF. J is TRBJ2-7 and V is TRBV6-5; 8 positions agree with TRBD1. The CDR3 covers 16 residues. V trimming: 0 bases; J trimming: 4 bases; junction bases outside the gene matches: 8. The germline CDR1 and CDR2 sequences are MNHEY and SVGAGI.